This T cell receptor beta chain was identified during a study of T-cell memory formation after mild COVID-19. For the study at large: Largely donor-specific TCR clusters were found. Broader study findings: In pre-infection memory, a portion of responding clones appeared, which suggested that cross-reactive memory joined. Contracting clones, day 15 to 85, had balanced CD4/CD8, and later expanders favored CD4+. Clones that contracted clustered mainly in CM and EM if CD4+ and in EMRA if CD8+.

This clonotype was observed a single time. Its antigen is not identified. TCRdb reprocessed the 5' RACE reads via MiXCR and lists one record per CDR3 protein. The profile shows around 530,000 distinct CDR3 sequences, roughly 22% of them singletons. The CDR3 consists of 17 residues. V shed 0 bases and J shed 7 bases, with 21 bases lying between them. Germline-derived CDR1 and CDR2 are MGHRA and YSYEKL. The receptor's source is an adult woman who had mild COVID-19 (a few samples of this study predate the infection). Cell type and time point are not known. V usage is TRBV4-1 and J usage is TRBJ2-5, with D perhaps given as TRBD1 or TRBD2 (5 bases each). Sequencing was done on a sample of PBMCs or a T cell subset sorted from them (not recorded which). DNA of the CDR3: TGCGCCAGCAGCCAAGATACAGGAATGGGGTATGGAGGGACCCAGTACTTC. Protein product: CASSQDTGMGYGGTQYF.